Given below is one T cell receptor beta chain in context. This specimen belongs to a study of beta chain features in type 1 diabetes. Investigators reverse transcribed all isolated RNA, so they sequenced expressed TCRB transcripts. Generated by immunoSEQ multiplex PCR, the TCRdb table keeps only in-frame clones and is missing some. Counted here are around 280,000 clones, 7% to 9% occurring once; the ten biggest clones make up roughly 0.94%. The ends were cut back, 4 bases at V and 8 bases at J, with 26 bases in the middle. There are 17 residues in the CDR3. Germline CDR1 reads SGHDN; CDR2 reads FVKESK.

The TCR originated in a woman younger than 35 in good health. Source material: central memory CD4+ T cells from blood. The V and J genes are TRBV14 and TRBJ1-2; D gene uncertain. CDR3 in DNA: TGTGCCAGCAGCCGGCGGGTGGCAGGACTCTTACCTGGCGGCTACACCTTC. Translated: CASSRRVAGLLPGGYTF.